This TCR beta chain was identified in a study of blood T cells in healthy people across ages. Regarding the study as a whole: Among T cells, TCR beta diversity per million cells dropped roughly linearly as age rose. Changes seen in expanded clonotypes were possibly confounded by donor CMV status left unknown.

Primed by a sample-barcoded 5' primer and a J-beta primer mix, a second PCR proceeded for about 6 to 11 cycles. Template switching added a 12-random-nucleotide identifier to every cDNA molecule. One entry per CDR3 protein results from TCRdb running MiXCR on the 5' RACE reads. Among roughly 700,000 distinct CDR3 sequences, 32% were seen once, and the ten largest hold over 15%. Of note for this clonotype: The antigen remains undetermined.

Russia was home to the donors, healthy Caucasian individuals aged roughly 6 to 90. The CDR3 spans 13 residues. V was clipped by 6 bases and J by 7 bases; unmatched bases: 7. Germline V gene data show CDR1 as MDHEN and CDR2 as SYDVKM. The chain uses TRBV28 and TRBJ2-3, with TRBD1 matching 7 bases. The source of this sequence is a woman older than 75 in good health. Sequencing was done on a sample of blood. CDR3 DNA sequence: TGTGCCAGCAGCTTTACACAGGGGTATACGCAGTATTTT. This translates into CASSFTQGYTQYF.